The 3 T cell receptor beta chains below all came from one sample that was sequenced in a study of T cell changes during pregnancy in multiple sclerosis. Libraries were prepared by immunoSEQ multiplex PCR; TCRdb keeps only in-frame clonotypes and omits some of them. This table holds roughly 110,000 clones, around nine tenths found once. This material consisted of peripheral blood, taken in the third trimester of pregnancy. The receptor source for this set is a female donor with multiple sclerosis, enrolled in a pregnancy study.

This rearrangement joins TRBV18 to TRBJ1-5; TRBD1 aligns across 9 bases. The CDR3 totals 15 residues. V shed 6 bases and J 6 bases; nucleotides not matched to a gene: 9. CDR1 is KGHSH and CDR2 is LQKENI in the germline V gene. CDR3 coding DNA: TGTGCCAGCTCTCTCCGGGACAGGGTGGGTCAGCCCCAGCATTTT. It codes for CASSLRDRVGQPQHF.

J is TRBJ2-2 and V is TRBV5-1; TRBD2 matches 8 bases. The J segment lost 1 base and the V segment lost 1 base, leaving 0 bases of the junction unmatched. Germline V CDR1 and CDR2: SGHRS, YFSETQ. The CDR3 length is 15 residues. CDR3 loop: CASSLTSGNTGELFF. The CDR3 DNA follows: TGCGCCAGCAGCTTGACTAGCGGGAACACCGGGGAGCTGTTTTTT.

The V call is TRBV5-1, the J call TRBJ1-5; TRBD1 aligns across 8 bases. The CDR3 has 18 residues. V lost 0 bases, J lost 0 bases, and 8 bases stayed unmatched. The germline V gene encodes CDR1 SGHRS and CDR2 YFSETQ. The CDR3 loop is CASSLAPQGAYSNQPQHF. The CDR3 DNA reads as TGCGCCAGCAGCTTGGCCCCTCAGGGGGCGTATAGCAATCAGCCCCAGCATTTT.